The 10 T cell receptor beta chains below all came from one sample that was sequenced in a study of beta chain features in type 1 diabetes. Regarding the study as a whole: For Type 1 diabetes patients, all four CD4+ subsets carried TCRB CDR3s that were moderately but significantly shorter.

Every isolated RNA sample was fully reverse transcribed, so sequencing captured expressed TCRB transcripts. Here immunoSEQ multiplex PCR was the method, and the copy in TCRdb shows in-frame clones only, minus some. In the table there are around 130,000 clones, about 16% of which are singletons. What these receptors recognize is not known. The sample comprised central memory CD4+ T cells from blood. Source of these receptors: a man aged 25 to 40 with type 1 diabetes.

This clone was recorded a few times. The DNA for the CDR3 is TGTGCCAGCAGCACCGGGACTAGGGGTAGGGAGACCCAGTACTTC. Translation gives CASSTGTRGRETQYF. This chain connects TRBV9 to TRBJ2-5, with 8 nucleotides matching TRBD2. This CDR3 has 15 residues. J was trimmed by 5 bases and V by 4 bases; bases with no gene match: 10. Germline values: CDR1 SGDLS, CDR2 YYNGEE.

This rearrangement joins TRBV29-1 to TRBJ2-7, with D possibly TRBD1 on 6 matching bases. The CDR3 totals 14 residues. Trimming shortened V by 3 bases and J by 9 bases, and 21 bases separated the two germline ends. Per germline, CDR1 SQVTM and CDR2 ANQGSEA. The CDR3 loop reads CSVEVPIQGPGQYF. For the CDR3, the DNA is TGCAGCGTTGAGGTCCCAATACAGGGCCCGGGGCAGTACTTC.

In this sample, this clone turned up a few times. J is TRBJ2-3 and V is TRBV29-1, with D tentatively TRBD1 or TRBD2 (5 bases each). CDR3 length: 12 residues. The V gene lost 5 bases and the J gene lost 6 bases, with 12 bases spanning the gap. The germline CDR1 and CDR2 sequences are SQVTM and ANQGSEA. This CDR3 is CSVFPGTDTQYF. CDR3 sequence (DNA): TGCAGCGTTTTTCCGGGGACCGATACGCAGTATTTT.

The chain has TRBV27 and TRBJ1-4; 7 nucleotides align to TRBD1. Germline lookup yields CDR1 MNHEY and CDR2 SMNVEV (reference sequence). After removal of 6 bases from V and 0 bases from J, the junction contained 1 base not matched to a gene. The CDR3 is 14 residues long. The CDR3 protein is CASRTGSTNEKLFF. CDR3 DNA: TGTGCCAGCAGGACAGGGTCAACTAATGAAAAACTGTTTTTT.

This clone occurred a few times. The chain combines TRBV19 with TRBJ2-4; weak D call: TRBD1 (6 bases). Germline V gene lookup returns CDR1 LNHDA and CDR2 SQIVND (reference sequence). The CDR3 has 18 residues. V lost 2 bases to trimming and J lost 0 bases, with 17 bases between them. For the CDR3, the DNA is TGTGCCAGTAGTATAATTACACTTGGACAGTCAGCCAAAAACATTCAGTACTTC. Its translation: CASSIITLGQSAKNIQYF.

This clone was detected many times. The chain employs TRBV9 and TRBJ2-1; D possibly matches TRBD1 or TRBD2 (5 bases each). This CDR3 region has 12 residues. V lost 3 bases to trimming and J lost 7 bases, with 8 bases between them. Germline loops: CDR1 SGDLS, CDR2 YYNGEE. The CDR3, as DNA: TGTGCCAGCAGCGAGTGGGGGAATGAGCAGTTCTTC. Residues: CASSEWGNEQFF. The entire variable domain, with the rest obtained from reference TRBV9 and TRBJ2-1, is as follows: DSGVTQTPKHLITATGQRVTLRCSPRSGDLSVYWYQQSLDQGLQFLIQYYNGEERAKGNILERFSAQQFPDLHSELNLSSLELGDSALYFCASSEWGNEQFFGPGTRLTVL.

This clone was seen only once. The chain uses TRBV9 and TRBJ1-2; D may be TRBD1 (5 bases). V was pared by 0 bases and J by 5 bases, with 14 bases between. The CDR3 totals 15 residues. Germline loops: CDR1 SGDLS, CDR2 YYNGEE. The CDR3 here is CASSVETASLYGYTF. CDR3 nucleotides: TGTGCCAGCAGCGTAGAGACAGCCTCACTGTATGGCTACACCTTC.

This clone was recorded a few times. The CDR3, as DNA: TGCAGCGTTGAGGTTCGGGTCCAGGCAAACACTGAAGCTTTCTTT. It encodes CSVEVRVQANTEAFF. This chain links TRBV29-1 with TRBJ1-1; no clear D gene. The CDR3 runs to 15 residues. Per the germline V gene, CDR1 is SQVTM and CDR2 is ANQGSEA. V lost 3 bases to trimming and J lost 2 bases, with 16 bases between them. The full variable domain, completed using reference TRBV29-1 and TRBJ1-1, is SAVISQKPSRDICQRGTSLTIQCQVDSQVTMMFWYRQQPGQSLTLIATANQGSEATYESGFVIDKFPISRPNLTFSTLTVSNMSPEDSSIYLCSVEVRVQANTEAFFGQGTRLTVV.

This clone turned up a few times. This chain uses TRBV6-6 with TRBJ2-3; no clear D. There are 11 residues in the CDR3. CDR1 MNHNY and CDR2 SVGAGI come from the germline V gene (reference sequence). Trimming stripped 7 bases from V and 4 bases from J, with 6 bases between. The CDR3 loop is CASTLADTQYF. Here the CDR3 DNA reads TGTGCCAGCACCTTAGCAGATACGCAGTATTTT.

This clone turned up a few times. This sequence is one base from a far larger clone and is likely a read error. V is TRBV29-1 and J is TRBJ1-2; D is uncertain. CDR3 length equals 14 residues. V lost 7 bases and J 5 bases, leaving 20 bases between the germline ends. Germline CDR1 reads SQVTM; CDR2 reads ANQGSEA. Here the CDR3 DNA reads TGCAGCGCGGAGGTGGGCAGCACGTCTTATGGCTACACCTTC. Its protein is CSAEVGSTSYGYTF.